The 26 T cell receptor beta chains below were found in one sample sequenced in a study of blood T cell repertoires in COVID-19. Measured with immunoSEQ multiplex PCR; TCRdb has only the in-frame clones, and not every one. The table lists roughly 200,000 clones, around nine tenths of them singletons. The sample taken for sequencing was peripheral blood. The source of these receptors is a woman aged 18-30 years who had recovered from COVID-19.

The rearrangement links TRBV7-2 to TRBJ1-5; TRBD1 might be the D (5 bases). The CDR3 is 14 residues long. V was clipped by 4 bases and J by 5 bases, with 12 bases between them. The germline V gene encodes CDR1 SGHTA and CDR2 FQGNSA. This CDR3 reads CASSSKTDDQPQHF. The CDR3, as DNA: TGTGCCAGCAGCTCAAAGACAGATGATCAGCCCCAGCATTTT.

This chain links TRBV29-1 with TRBJ2-2; D might be TRBD2 (5 bases). This CDR3 has 16 residues. Trimming took 4 bases from V and 3 from J, leaving 18 bases between them. Germline V lookup: CDR1 SQVTM, CDR2 ANQGSEA. Written as DNA, the CDR3 is TGCAGCGTTGGGACGTCTATCCTGAGGGACACCGGGGAGCTGTTTTTT. Protein sequence: CSVGTSILRDTGELFF.

This chain links TRBV7-3 with TRBJ2-5; D is possibly TRBD1 (6 bases). The CDR3 spans 13 residues. The V end was cut by 5 bases, the J end by 5 bases, with 12 bases between. Germline V gene lookup returns CDR1 SGHTA and CDR2 FQGTGA. CDR3 DNA sequence: TGTGCCAGCAGCAACAGGGTATGGGAGACCCAGTACTTC. As protein: CASSNRVWETQYF.

J is TRBJ2-5 and V is TRBV5-4; tentatively, D is TRBD2 (5 bases). Trimming removed 7 bases at V and 2 bases at J, with 15 bases between. The CDR3 contains 14 residues. Germline V gene lookup returns CDR1 SGHNT and CDR2 YYREEE (reference sequence). This CDR3 is CASYHGGRQETQYF. The CDR3 DNA follows: TGTGCCAGCTACCACGGAGGCAGACAAGAGACCCAGTACTTC. The whole variable domain, remainder taken from reference TRBV5-4 and TRBJ2-5, is ETGVTQSPTHLIKTRGQQVTLRCSSQSGHNTVSWYQQALGQGPQFIFQYYREEENGRGNFPPRFSGLQFPNYSSELNVNALELDDSALYLCASYHGGRQETQYFGPGTRLLVL.

This clone was seen only once. The chain is built from TRBV6-1 and TRBJ1-2, with 9 bases identical to TRBD1. From germline, CDR1 is MNHNS and CDR2 SASEGT. The V gene end was trimmed by 0 bases and the J gene end by 8 bases; junction bases not matched to a gene: 4. This CDR3 has 14 amino acids. CDR3 amino acids: CASSEAGQGQGYTF. Written as DNA, the CDR3 is TGTGCCAGCAGTGAAGCCGGACAGGGGCAAGGCTACACCTTC.

This clone showed up just once. The chain employs TRBV7-2 and TRBJ2-7; 12 bases align to TRBD1. This CDR3 has 14 amino acids. V lost 8 bases, J lost 6 bases, and 8 bases stayed unmatched. Germline CDR1 and CDR2: SGHTA and FQGNSA. CDR3: CASRPGDRGLEQYF. In DNA, the CDR3 is TGTGCCAGCCGCCCCGGGGACAGGGGGCTCGAGCAGTACTTC.

This clone was recorded once. V gene TRBV24-1 combines with J gene TRBJ2-3, with 14 bases matching TRBD2. The CDR3 has 17 residues. V was pared by 4 bases and J by 6 bases, with 8 bases of the junction left unmatched. The V gene's germline CDR1 is KGHDR and CDR2 SFDVKD. CDR3 bases: TGTGCCACCAGTGACGGACTAGCGGGGGGCTATTTGGATACGCAGTATTTT. Translated: CATSDGLAGGYLDTQYF.

In DNA form, the CDR3 reads TGTGCCAGCAGCCCCCCACAGGGTCTGAACACTGAAGCTTTCTTT. This translates into CASSPPQGLNTEAFF. The chain recombines TRBV5-5 with TRBJ1-1; D is possibly TRBD1 (6 bases). Germline-derived CDR1 and CDR2 are SGHKS and YYEKEE (reference sequence). There are 15 residues in the CDR3. V was pared by 4 bases and J by 0 bases, with 13 bases between. The variable domain in full, completed from reference TRBV5-5 and TRBJ1-1, reads DAGVTQSPTHLIKTRGQQVTLRCSPISGHKSVSWYQQVLGQGPQFIFQYYEKEERGRGNFPDRFSARQFPNYSSELNVNALLLGDSALYLCASSPPQGLNTEAFFGQGTRLTVV.

The chain combines TRBV5-1 with TRBJ2-1; TRBD2 aligns across 7 bases. The CDR3 consists of 15 residues. J was trimmed by 3 bases and V by 2 bases; bases with no gene match: 5. Germline V lookup: CDR1 SGHRS, CDR2 YFSETQ. The CDR3 nucleotides are TGCGCCAGCAGCTTCGGCGGGAGAGGCTACAATGAGCAGTTCTTC. Translation gives CASSFGGRGYNEQFF.

This clone was counted a single time. This chain links TRBV5-1 with TRBJ2-3; perhaps TRBD2 as D (5 bases). The CDR3 covers 16 residues. Trimming took 4 bases from V and 0 from J, leaving 15 bases between them. CDR1 SGHRS and CDR2 YFSETQ come from the germline V gene. The CDR3 is CASSPNPGVSTDTQYF. DNA for the CDR3: TGCGCCAGCAGCCCAAACCCCGGGGTTAGCACAGATACGCAGTATTTT.

This clone was observed once. The chain carries TRBV11-2 and TRBJ1-2; D is unresolved. From germline, CDR1 is SGHAT and CDR2 FQNNGV. Trimming left V 3 bases short and J 8 bases short, with 7 bases between. The CDR3 is made up of 11 amino acids. CDR3 nucleotide sequence: TGTGCCAGCAGCTTCGGAGACGGCTACACCTTC. This encodes CASSFGDGYTF.

The rearrangement uses TRBV7-9 and TRBJ1-2; D call uncertain. CDR3 length: 14 residues. The V end was cut by 1 base, the J end by 4 bases, with 10 bases between. Germline values: CDR1 SEHNR, CDR2 FQNEAQ (reference sequence). CDR3 DNA: TGTGCCAGCAGCTTAGGTGGAGCGGGCTATGGCTACACCTTC. Amino acid sequence: CASSLGGAGYGYTF.

A few counts support this clone. The rearrangement joins TRBV9 to TRBJ2-7; possible D gene TRBD1, 6 bases. CDR1 SGDLS and CDR2 YYNGEE come from the germline V gene. This CDR3 is 13 amino acids long. Trimming took 0 bases from V and 4 from J, leaving 8 bases between them. The CDR3: CASSVAGEYEQYF. The CDR3 nucleotides are TGTGCCAGCAGCGTAGCAGGGGAGTACGAGCAGTACTTC. The whole variable domain, remainder taken from reference TRBV9 and TRBJ2-7, is DSGVTQTPKHLITATGQRVTLRCSPRSGDLSVYWYQQSLDQGLQFLIQYYNGEERAKGNILERFSAQQFPDLHSELNLSSLELGDSALYFCASSVAGEYEQYFGPGTRLTVT.

The rearrangement joins TRBV27 to TRBJ2-1, with a tentative D call TRBD1 (5 bases). The germline CDR1 and CDR2 sequences are MNHEY and SMNVEV (reference sequence). The CDR3 is made up of 16 amino acids. V lost 1 base and J 3 bases, leaving 13 bases between the germline ends. The CDR3 loop reads CASSLLTAQIYNEQFF. The CDR3 region has the DNA TGTGCCAGCAGTTTATTGACAGCCCAAATCTACAATGAGCAGTTCTTC.

The rearrangement links TRBV6-2 or TRBV6-3 to TRBJ2-7; D is perhaps TRBD1 (5 bases). Trimming pared 0 bases from V and 2 bases from J, leaving 11 bases between. In germline, CDR1 is MNHEY, CDR2 SVGEGT. This CDR3 is 15 amino acids long. The CDR3 DNA is TGTGCCAGCAGTTACTCTGACGACAGCCCCTACGAGCAGTACTTC. Protein: CASSYSDDSPYEQYF.

This sequence joins TRBV19 and TRBJ1-2, with a tentative D call TRBD1 (6 bases). The germline V gene has CDR1 LNHDA and CDR2 SQIVND (reference sequence). V was pared by 3 bases and J by 4 bases, with 18 bases between. The CDR3 runs 16 residues. The CDR3 DNA follows: TGTGCCAGTAGTATGGGTCGGGGGGCGCTTGGCTATGGCTACACCTTC. Encoded protein: CASSMGRGALGYGYTF.

CDR3 sequence (DNA): TGTGCCAGCAGTTCGACTAGCGGGAGTTTCTACGAGCAGTACGTC. Protein sequence: CASSSTSGSFYEQYV. The rearrangement joins TRBV6-5 to TRBJ2-7, with TRBD2 matching over 12 bases. The V segment lost 4 bases and the J segment 3 bases; nucleotides outside the gene matches: 4. The CDR3 has 15 amino acids. Germline assignment: CDR1 MNHEY and CDR2 SVGAGI.

Ten or more counts support this clone. The V and J genes are TRBV30 and TRBJ1-3; no firm D call. This CDR3 has 13 residues. The germline V and J ends were trimmed by 1 base and 2 bases, with 6 bases remaining between them. Germline V gives CDR1 GTSNPN, CDR2 SVGIG (reference sequence). The CDR3 sequence is CAWSDGAGNTIYF. DNA of the CDR3: TGTGCCTGGAGTGATGGAGCTGGAAACACCATATATTTT.

The rearrangement uses TRBV7-9 and TRBJ2-1; D is uncertain. This CDR3 spans 11 amino acids. From germline, CDR1 is SEHNR and CDR2 FQNEAQ (reference sequence). Trimming removed 5 bases at V and 15 bases at J, with 14 bases between. Here the CDR3 reads CASSRDLVLFF. In nucleotides, the CDR3 is TGTGCCAGCAGCCGAGATCTAGTCCTGTTCTTC.

The chain couples TRBV5-1 to TRBJ2-7; D possibly corresponds to TRBD2 (5 bases). V lost 9 bases and J 3 bases, leaving 16 bases between the germline ends. The CDR3 is 13 amino acids. Germline-derived CDR1 and CDR2 are SGHRS and YFSETQ. The CDR3 DNA reads TGCGCCACCGGCCAGGACTCCGACTACGAGCAGTACGTC. Encoded protein: CATGQDSDYEQYV.

V and J are TRBV25-1 and TRBJ1-2, with no clear D. The germline gives CDR1 MGHDK, CDR2 SYGVNS. The CDR3 is 13 amino acids. V shed 2 bases and J shed 6 bases, with 10 bases lying between them. The CDR3 sequence: CASSEEGYDGYTF. DNA for the CDR3: TGTGCCAGCAGTGAAGAGGGATATGATGGCTACACCTTC.

V usage is TRBV2 and J usage is TRBJ2-1; D call uncertain. Trimming stripped 3 bases from V and 0 bases from J, with 9 bases between. Per germline, CDR1 SNHLY and CDR2 FYNNEI. This CDR3 region has 15 residues. In DNA, the CDR3 is TGTGCCAGCAGTGAGTCGGTGGTCTCCTACAATGAGCAGTTCTTC. Amino acids: CASSESVVSYNEQFF. The full variable domain, completed using reference TRBV2 and TRBJ2-1, is EPEVTQTPSHQVTQMGQEVILRCVPISNHLYFYWYRQILGQKVEFLVSFYNNEISEKSEIFDDQFSVERPDGSNFTLKIRSTKLEDSAMYFCASSESVVSYNEQFFGPGTRLTVL.

In DNA, the CDR3 is TGTGCCAGCAGCTGGGACAGGGGGTTCGGAGAGCAGTACTTC. Its protein product is CASSWDRGFGEQYF. The chain combines TRBV5-8 with TRBJ2-7; TRBD1 agrees at 11 bases. This CDR3 region has 14 residues. Germline CDR1 SGHTS, CDR2 YDEGEE. J gave up 7 bases and V 3 bases, and 6 bases lay outside the gene matches.

The chain carries TRBV28 and TRBJ1-5; TRBD1 matches 9 bases. The CDR3 sequence is 16 residues long. J gave up 5 bases and V 6 bases, and 11 bases lay outside the gene matches. Germline CDR1 is MDHEN and CDR2 is SYDVKM. Written as DNA, the CDR3 is TGTGCCAGCAGACCACACGGACAGGGGCGGGATCAGCCCCAGCATTTT. The encoded protein is CASRPHGQGRDQPQHF.

This clone was seen more than once but under ten times. The rearrangement joins TRBV7-3 to TRBJ1-1, with a tentative D call TRBD1 (5 bases). V lost 2 bases and J lost 0, with 13 bases in between. The CDR3 loop spans 16 amino acids. The germline gives CDR1 SGHTA, CDR2 FQGTGA. Here the CDR3 reads CASSLGGGFMNTEAFF. The CDR3 DNA reads as TGTGCCAGCAGCTTAGGGGGAGGGTTCATGAACACTGAAGCTTTCTTT.

V gene TRBV7-3 combines with J gene TRBJ2-3; weak D call: TRBD1 (5 bases). The V end lost 6 bases, the J end lost 2 bases, and 12 bases lay between the germline ends. The CDR3 extends over 14 amino acids. Germline CDR1 and CDR2: SGHTA and FQGTGA. Here the CDR3 DNA reads TGTGCCAGCAGTTCTGGACATAACACAGATACGCAGTATTTT. It is translated as CASSSGHNTDTQYF. The variable domain in full, completed from reference TRBV7-3 and TRBJ2-3, reads GAGVSQTPSNKVTEKGKYVELRCDPISGHTALYWYRQSLGQGPEFLIYFQGTGAADDSGLPNDRFFAVRPEGSVSTLKIQRTERGDSAVYLCASSSGHNTDTQYFGPGTRLTVL.